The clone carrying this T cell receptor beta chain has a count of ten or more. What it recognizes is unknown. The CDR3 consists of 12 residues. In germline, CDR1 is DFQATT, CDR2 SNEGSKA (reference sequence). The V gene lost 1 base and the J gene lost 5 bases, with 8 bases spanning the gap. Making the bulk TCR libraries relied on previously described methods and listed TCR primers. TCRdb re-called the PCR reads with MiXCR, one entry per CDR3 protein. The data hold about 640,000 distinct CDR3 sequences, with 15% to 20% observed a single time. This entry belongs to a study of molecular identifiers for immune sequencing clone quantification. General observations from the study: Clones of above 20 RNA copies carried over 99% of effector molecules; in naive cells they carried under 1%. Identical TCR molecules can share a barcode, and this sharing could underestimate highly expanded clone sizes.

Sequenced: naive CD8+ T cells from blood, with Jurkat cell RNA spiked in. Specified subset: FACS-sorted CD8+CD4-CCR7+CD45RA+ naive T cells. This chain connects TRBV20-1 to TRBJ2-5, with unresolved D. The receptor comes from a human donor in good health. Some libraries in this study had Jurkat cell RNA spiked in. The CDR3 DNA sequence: TGCAGTGCTAGAGTTCTGGAGGAGACCCAGTACTTC. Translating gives CSARVLEETQYF.